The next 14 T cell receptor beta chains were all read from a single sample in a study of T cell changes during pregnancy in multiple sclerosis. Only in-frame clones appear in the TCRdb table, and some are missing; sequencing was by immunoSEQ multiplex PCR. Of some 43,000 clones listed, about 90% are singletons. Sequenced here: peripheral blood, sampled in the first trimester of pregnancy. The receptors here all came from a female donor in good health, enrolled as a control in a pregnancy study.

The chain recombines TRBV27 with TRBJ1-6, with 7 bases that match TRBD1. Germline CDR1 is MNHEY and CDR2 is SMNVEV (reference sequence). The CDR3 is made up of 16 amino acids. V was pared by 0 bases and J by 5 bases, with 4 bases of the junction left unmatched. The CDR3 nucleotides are TGTGCCAGCAGTTTATCCGGCAGGGGGAATAATTCACCCCTCCACTTT. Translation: CASSLSGRGNNSPLHF.

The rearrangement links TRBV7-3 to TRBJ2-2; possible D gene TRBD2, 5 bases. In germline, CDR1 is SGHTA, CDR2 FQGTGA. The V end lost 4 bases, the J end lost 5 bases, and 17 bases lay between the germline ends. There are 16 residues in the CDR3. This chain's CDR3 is CASSSGSTGSTGELFF. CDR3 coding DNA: TGTGCCAGCAGCTCGGGAAGTACGGGTTCAACCGGGGAGCTGTTTTTT.

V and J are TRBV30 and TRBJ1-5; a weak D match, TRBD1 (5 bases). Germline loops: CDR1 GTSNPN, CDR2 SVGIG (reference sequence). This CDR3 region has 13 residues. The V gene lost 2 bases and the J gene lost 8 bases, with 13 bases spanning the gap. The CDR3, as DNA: TGTGCCTGGAGTACCGAAGGGGCCGAGCCCCAGCATTTT. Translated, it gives CAWSTEGAEPQHF.

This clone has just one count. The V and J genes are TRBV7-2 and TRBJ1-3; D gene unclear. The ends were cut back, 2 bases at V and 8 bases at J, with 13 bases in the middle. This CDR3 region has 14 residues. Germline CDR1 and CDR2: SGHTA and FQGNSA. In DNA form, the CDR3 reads TGTGCCAGCAGCTTAAGTTTTTCGGGAGACACCATATATTTT. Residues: CASSLSFSGDTIYF.

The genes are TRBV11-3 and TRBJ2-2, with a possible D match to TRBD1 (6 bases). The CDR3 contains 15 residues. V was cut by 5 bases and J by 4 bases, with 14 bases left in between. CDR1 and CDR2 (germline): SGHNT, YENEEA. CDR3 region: CASSPYQGRTGELFF. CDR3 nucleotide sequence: TGTGCCAGCAGCCCGTACCAGGGGCGCACCGGGGAGCTGTTTTTT.

CDR3 in amino acids: CASSQQADTEAFF. The CDR3 nucleotides read TGTGCCAGCAGTCAACAGGCAGACACTGAAGCTTTCTTT. This chain uses TRBV7-9 with TRBJ1-1, with D possibly matching TRBD1 (5 bases). Germline V gives CDR1 SEHNR, CDR2 FQNEAQ (reference sequence). CDR3 length: 13 amino acids. V was cut by 6 bases and J by 3 bases, with 11 bases left in between.

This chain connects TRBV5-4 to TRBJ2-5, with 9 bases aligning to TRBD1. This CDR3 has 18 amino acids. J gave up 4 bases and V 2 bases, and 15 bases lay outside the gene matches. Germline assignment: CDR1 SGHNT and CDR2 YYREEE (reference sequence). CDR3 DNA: TGTGCCAGCAGCTTAGCGGGAATGGGACAGGGATTCGTAGAGACCCAGTACTTC. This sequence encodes CASSLAGMGQGFVETQYF.

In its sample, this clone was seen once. In DNA, the CDR3 is TGTGCCAGCAGCTTAGTAGCGGGACAGGGGAATTGGCAGTACTTC. It specifies CASSLVAGQGNWQYF. This rearrangement joins TRBV7-9 to TRBJ2-7; 10 bases align to TRBD1. Trimming removed 1 base from V and 9 bases from J; junction bases left unmatched: 9. CDR1 is SEHNR, CDR2 FQNEAQ, per germline (reference sequence). The CDR3 consists of 15 residues.

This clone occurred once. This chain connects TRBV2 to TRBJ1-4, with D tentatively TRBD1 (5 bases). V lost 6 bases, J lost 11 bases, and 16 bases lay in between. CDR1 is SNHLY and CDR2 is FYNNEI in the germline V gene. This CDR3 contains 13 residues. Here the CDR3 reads CASRVFDSHKLFF. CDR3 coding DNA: TGTGCCAGCAGGGTCTTCGACAGCCACAAACTGTTTTTT.

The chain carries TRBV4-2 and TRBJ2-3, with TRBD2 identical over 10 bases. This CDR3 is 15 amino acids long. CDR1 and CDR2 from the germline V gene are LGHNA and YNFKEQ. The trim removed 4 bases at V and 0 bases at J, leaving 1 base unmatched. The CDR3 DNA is TGTGCCAGCAGCCCGACTAGCGGGAGCACAGATACGCAGTATTTT. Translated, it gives CASSPTSGSTDTQYF.

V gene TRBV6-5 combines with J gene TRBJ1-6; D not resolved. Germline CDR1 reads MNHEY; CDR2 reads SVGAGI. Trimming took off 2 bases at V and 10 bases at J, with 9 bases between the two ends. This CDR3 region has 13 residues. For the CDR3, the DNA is TGTGCCAGCAGTTACACCCGGGGATCACCCCTCCACTTT. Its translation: CASSYTRGSPLHF.

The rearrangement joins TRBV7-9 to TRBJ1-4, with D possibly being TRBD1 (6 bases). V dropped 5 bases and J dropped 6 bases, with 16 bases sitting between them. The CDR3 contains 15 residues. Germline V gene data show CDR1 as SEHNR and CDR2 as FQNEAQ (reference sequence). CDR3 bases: TGTGCCAGCAGCGTACGGGGCAGGGGCGATGAAAAACTGTTTTTT. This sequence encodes CASSVRGRGDEKLFF.

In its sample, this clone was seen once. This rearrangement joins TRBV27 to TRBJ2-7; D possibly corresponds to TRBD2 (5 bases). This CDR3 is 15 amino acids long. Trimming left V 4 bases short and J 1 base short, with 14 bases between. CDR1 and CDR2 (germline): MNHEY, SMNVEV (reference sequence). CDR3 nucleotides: TGTGCCAGCAGTTACGGACTCTCGATGTCCTACGAGCAGTACTTC. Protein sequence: CASSYGLSMSYEQYF.

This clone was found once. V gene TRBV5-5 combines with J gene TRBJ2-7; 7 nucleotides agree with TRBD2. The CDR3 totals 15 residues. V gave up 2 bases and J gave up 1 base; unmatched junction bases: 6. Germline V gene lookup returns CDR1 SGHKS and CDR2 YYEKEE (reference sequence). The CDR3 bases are TGTGCCAGCAGCTTTCGGGGGAGGGATTCCTACGAGCAGTACTTC. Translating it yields CASSFRGRDSYEQYF. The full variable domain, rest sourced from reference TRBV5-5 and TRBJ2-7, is DAGVTQSPTHLIKTRGQQVTLRCSPISGHKSVSWYQQVLGQGPQFIFQYYEKEERGRGNFPDRFSARQFPNYSSELNVNALLLGDSALYLCASSFRGRDSYEQYFGPGTRLTVT.